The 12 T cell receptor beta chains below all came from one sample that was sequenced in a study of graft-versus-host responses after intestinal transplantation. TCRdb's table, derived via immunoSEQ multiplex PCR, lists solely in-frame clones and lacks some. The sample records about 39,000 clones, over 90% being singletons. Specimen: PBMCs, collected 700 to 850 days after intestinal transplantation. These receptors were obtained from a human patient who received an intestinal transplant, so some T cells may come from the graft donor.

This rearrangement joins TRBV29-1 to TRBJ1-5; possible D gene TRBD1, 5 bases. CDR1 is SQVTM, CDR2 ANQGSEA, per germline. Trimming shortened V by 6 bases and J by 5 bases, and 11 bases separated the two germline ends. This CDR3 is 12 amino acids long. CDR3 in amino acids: CSVGARDQPQHF. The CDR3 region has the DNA TGCAGCGTAGGGGCGCGGGATCAGCCCCAGCATTTT.

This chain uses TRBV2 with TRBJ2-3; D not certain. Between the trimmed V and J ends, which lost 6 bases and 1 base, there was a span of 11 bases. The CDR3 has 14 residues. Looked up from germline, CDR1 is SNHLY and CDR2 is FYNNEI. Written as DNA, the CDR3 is TGTGCCAGCAGAGGAACCGATCGCACAGATACGCAGTATTTT. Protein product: CASRGTDRTDTQYF.

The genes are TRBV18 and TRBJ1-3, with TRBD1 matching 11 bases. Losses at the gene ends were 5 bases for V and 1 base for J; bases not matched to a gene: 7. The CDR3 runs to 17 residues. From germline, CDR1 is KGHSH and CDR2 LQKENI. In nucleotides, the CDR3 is TGTGCCAGCTCAATAAGGACAGGGGGCACATCTGGAAACACCATATATTTT. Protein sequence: CASSIRTGGTSGNTIYF. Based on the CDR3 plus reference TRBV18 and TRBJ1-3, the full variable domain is NAGVMQNPRHLVRRRGQEARLRCSPMKGHSHVYWYRQLPEEGLKFMVYLQKENIIDESGMPKERFSAEFPKEGPSILRIQQVVRGDSAAYFCASSIRTGGTSGNTIYFGEGSWLTVV.

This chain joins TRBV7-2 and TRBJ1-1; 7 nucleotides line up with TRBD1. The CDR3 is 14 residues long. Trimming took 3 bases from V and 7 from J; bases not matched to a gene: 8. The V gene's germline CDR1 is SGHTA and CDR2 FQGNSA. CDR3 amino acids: CASSLGGQVLEAFF. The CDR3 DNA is TGTGCCAGCAGCTTGGGCGGACAGGTTCTTGAAGCTTTCTTT.

The chain's CDR3 is CASSASGGTYNEQFF. CDR3 bases: TGTGCCAGCAGTGCTAGCGGGGGCACCTACAATGAGCAGTTCTTC. This chain uses TRBV6-4 with TRBJ2-1, with TRBD2 matching over 10 bases. Germline values: CDR1 MRHNA, CDR2 SNTAGT. Trimming removed 4 bases from V and 2 bases from J; junction bases left unmatched: 2. This CDR3 comprises 15 residues.

The CDR3 sequence: CASSYGGSSGELFF. As DNA, the CDR3 is TGCGCCAGCAGTTACGGGGGTAGCTCCGGGGAGCTGTTTTTT. The chain couples TRBV10-1 to TRBJ2-2, with TRBD2 as a possible D gene (6 bases). Trimming left V 5 bases short and J 6 bases short, with 13 bases between. The CDR3 sequence is 14 residues long. In germline, CDR1 is WNHNN, CDR2 SYGVQD (reference sequence).

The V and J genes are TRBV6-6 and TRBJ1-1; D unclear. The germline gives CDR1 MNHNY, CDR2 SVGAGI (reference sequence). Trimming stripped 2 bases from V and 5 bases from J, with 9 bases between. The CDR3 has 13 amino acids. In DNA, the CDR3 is TGTGCCAGCAGTTACGACCCCGGGACTGAAGCTTTCTTT. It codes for CASSYDPGTEAFF.

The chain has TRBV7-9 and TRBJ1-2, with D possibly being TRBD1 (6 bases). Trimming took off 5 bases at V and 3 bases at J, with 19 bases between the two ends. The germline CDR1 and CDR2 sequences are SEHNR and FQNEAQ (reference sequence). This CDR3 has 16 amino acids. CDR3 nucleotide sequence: TGTGCCAGCAGCGTCAGGACAGCCCACTCCTACTATGGCTACACCTTC. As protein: CASSVRTAHSYYGYTF.

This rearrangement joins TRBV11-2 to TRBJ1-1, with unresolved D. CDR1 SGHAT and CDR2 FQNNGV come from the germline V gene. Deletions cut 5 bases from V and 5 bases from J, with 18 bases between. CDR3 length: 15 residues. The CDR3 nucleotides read TGTGCCAGCAGCGCCAGGACGGTTCAGAGAACTGAAGCTTTCTTT. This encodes CASSARTVQRTEAFF.

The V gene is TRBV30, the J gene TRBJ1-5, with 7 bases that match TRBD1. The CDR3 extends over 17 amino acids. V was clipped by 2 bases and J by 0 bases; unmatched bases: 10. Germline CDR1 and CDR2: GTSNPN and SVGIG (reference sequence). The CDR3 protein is CAWSKGTALNSNQPQHF. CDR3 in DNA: TGTGCCTGGAGTAAAGGGACAGCCTTGAATAGCAATCAGCCCCAGCATTTT.

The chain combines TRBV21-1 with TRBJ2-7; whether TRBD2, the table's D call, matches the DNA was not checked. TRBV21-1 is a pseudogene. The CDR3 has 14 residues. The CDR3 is CASSKAEGVYEQYF. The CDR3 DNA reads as TGTGCCAGCAGCAAAGCCGAGGGTGTCTACGAGCAGTACTTC.

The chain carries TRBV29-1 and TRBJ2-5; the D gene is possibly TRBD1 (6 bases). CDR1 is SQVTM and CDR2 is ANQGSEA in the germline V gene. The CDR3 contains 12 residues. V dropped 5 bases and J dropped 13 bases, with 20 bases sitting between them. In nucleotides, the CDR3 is TGCAGCGTTCGACAGGCGGGCGCATTTTGGTACTTC. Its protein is CSVRQAGAFWYF.